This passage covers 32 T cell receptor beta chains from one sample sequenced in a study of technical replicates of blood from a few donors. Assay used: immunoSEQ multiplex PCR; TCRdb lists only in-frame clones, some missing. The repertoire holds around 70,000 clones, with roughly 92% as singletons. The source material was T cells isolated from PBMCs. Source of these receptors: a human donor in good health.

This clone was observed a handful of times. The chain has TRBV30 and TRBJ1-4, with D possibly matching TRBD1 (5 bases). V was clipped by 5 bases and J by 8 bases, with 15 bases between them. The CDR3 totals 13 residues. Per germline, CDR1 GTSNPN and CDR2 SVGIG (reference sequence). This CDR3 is CAWSGYLGEKLFF. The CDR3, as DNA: TGTGCCTGGTCAGGGTACTTAGGAGAAAAACTGTTTTTT.

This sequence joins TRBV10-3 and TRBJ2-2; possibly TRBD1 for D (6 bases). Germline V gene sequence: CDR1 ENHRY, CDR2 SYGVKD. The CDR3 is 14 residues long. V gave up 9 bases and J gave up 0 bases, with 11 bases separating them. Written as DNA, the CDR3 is TGTGCCATATCACAGGGACCGAACACCGGGGAGCTGTTTTTT. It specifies CAISQGPNTGELFF.

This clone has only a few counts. The CDR3 here is CASSQEISGIYEQYF. In nucleotides, the CDR3 is TGCGCCAGCAGCCAAGAAATTAGCGGGATATACGAGCAGTACTTC. The chain combines TRBV4-3 with TRBJ2-7, with 8 positions matching TRBD2. Germline CDR1 is LGHNA and CDR2 is YSLEER. V was pared by 0 bases and J by 4 bases, with 5 bases of the junction left unmatched. CDR3 length equals 15 residues.

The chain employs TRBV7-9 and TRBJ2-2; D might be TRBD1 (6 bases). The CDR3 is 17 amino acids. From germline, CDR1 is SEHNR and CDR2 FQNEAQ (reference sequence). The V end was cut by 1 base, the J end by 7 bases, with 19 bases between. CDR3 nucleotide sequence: TGTGCCAGCAGCTTAGGCCGTAACAGGGAGCGTGGCGGGGAGCTGTTTTTT. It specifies CASSLGRNRERGGELFF.

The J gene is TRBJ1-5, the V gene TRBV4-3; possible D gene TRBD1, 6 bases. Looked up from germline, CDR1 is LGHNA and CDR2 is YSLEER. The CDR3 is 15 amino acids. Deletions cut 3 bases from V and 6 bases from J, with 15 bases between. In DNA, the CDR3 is TGCGCCAGCAGCCAGATCCACAGGGACGGTCAGCCCCAGCATTTT. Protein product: CASSQIHRDGQPQHF.

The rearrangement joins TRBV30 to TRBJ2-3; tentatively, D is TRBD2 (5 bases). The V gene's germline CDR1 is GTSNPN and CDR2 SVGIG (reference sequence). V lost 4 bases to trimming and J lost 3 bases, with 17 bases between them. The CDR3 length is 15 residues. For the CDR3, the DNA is TGTGCCTGGACGGAACTGGGAGTCTGGACAGATACGCAGTATTTT. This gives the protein CAWTELGVWTDTQYF.

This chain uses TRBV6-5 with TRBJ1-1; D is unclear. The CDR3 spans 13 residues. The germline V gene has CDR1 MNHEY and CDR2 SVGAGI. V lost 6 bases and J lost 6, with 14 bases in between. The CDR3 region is CASSHQEGSEAFF. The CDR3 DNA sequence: TGTGCCAGCAGCCACCAGGAGGGCTCTGAAGCTTTCTTT.

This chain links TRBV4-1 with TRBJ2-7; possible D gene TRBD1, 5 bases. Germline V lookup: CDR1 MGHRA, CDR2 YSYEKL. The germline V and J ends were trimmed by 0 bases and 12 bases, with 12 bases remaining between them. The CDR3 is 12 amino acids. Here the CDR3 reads CASSQDLQARYF. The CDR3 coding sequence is TGCGCCAGCAGCCAAGATTTACAGGCTCGGTACTTC.

This CDR3 is CASSALRQGTYEQYF. The CDR3 DNA reads as TGTGCCAGCAGCGCCCTACGACAGGGGACCTACGAGCAGTACTTC. The rearrangement uses TRBV11-3 and TRBJ2-7; 8 bases are a match to TRBD1. Trimming removed 5 bases from V and 2 bases from J; junction bases left unmatched: 8. CDR3 length: 15 residues. Germline V gene data show CDR1 as SGHNT and CDR2 as YENEEA.

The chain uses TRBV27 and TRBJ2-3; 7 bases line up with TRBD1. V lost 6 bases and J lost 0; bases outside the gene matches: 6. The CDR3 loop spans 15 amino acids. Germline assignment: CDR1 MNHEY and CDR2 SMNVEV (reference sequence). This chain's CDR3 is CASRRDSTSTDTQYF. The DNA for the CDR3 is TGTGCCAGCAGACGGGACAGCACTAGCACAGATACGCAGTATTTT.

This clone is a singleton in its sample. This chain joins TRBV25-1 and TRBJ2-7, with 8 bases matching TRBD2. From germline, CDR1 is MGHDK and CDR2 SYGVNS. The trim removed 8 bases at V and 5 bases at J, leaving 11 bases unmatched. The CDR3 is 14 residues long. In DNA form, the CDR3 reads TGTGCCAGCGCCCGCGCGGGAGGTCTCAACGAGCAGTACTTC. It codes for CASARAGGLNEQYF.

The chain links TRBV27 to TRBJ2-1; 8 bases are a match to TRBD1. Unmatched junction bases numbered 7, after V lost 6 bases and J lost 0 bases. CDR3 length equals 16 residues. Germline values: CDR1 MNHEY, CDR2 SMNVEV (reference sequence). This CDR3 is CASSPGTGSSYNEQFF. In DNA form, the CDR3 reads TGTGCCAGCAGCCCAGGGACAGGAAGCTCCTACAATGAGCAGTTCTTC.

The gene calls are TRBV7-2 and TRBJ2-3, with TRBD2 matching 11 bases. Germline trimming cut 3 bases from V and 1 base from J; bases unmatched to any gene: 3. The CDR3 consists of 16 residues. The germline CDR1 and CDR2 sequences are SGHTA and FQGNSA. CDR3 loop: CASSFLAGGGTDTQYF. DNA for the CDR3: TGTGCCAGCAGCTTTCTAGCGGGAGGAGGCACAGATACGCAGTATTTT.

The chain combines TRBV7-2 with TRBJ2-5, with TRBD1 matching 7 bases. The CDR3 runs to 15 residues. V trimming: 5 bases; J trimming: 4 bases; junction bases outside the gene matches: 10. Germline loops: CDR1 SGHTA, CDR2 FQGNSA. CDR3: CASSRLATGSETQYF. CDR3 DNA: TGTGCCAGCAGCCGTCTCGCGACAGGGTCAGAGACCCAGTACTTC. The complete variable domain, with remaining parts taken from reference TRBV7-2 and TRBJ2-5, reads GAGVSQSPSNKVTEKGKDVELRCDPISGHTALYWYRQSLGQGLEFLIYFQGNSAPDKSGLPSDRFSAERTGGSVSTLTIQRTQQEDSAVYLCASSRLATGSETQYFGPGTRLLVL.

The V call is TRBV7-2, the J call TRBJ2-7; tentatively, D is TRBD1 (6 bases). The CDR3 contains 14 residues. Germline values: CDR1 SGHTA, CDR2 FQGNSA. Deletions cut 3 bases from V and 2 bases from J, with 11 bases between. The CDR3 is CASSFGWGPYEQYF. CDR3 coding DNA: TGTGCCAGCAGCTTCGGGTGGGGGCCCTACGAGCAGTACTTC.

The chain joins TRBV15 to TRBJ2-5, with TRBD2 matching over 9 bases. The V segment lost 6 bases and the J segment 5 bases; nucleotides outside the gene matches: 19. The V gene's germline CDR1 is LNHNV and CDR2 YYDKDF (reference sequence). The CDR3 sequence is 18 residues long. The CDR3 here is CATSLFFNAREGQETQYF. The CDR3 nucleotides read TGTGCCACCAGTCTTTTTTTTAATGCGCGGGAGGGCCAGGAGACCCAGTACTTC.

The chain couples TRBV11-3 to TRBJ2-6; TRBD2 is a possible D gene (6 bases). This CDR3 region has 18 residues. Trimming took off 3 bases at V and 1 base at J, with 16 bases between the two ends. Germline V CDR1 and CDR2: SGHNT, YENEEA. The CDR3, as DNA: TGTGCCAGCAGCTTCTGGGACTTTTTTACGTCTGGGGCCAACGTCCTGACTTTC. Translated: CASSFWDFFTSGANVLTF.

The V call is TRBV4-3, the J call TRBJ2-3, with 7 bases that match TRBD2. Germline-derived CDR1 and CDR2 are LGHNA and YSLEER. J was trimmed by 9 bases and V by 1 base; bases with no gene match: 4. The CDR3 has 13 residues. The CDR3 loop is CASSQVAGGTQYF. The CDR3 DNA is TGCGCCAGCAGCCAAGTAGCGGGCGGCACGCAGTATTTT.

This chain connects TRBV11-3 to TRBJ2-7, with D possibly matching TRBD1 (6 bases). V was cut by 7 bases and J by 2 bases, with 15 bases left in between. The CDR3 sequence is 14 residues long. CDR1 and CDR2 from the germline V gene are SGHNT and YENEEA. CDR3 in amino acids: CASTSTTGTYEQYF. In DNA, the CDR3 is TGTGCCAGCACTTCCACTACAGGGACCTACGAGCAGTACTTC.

The CDR3 nucleotides are TGTGCCAGCAGTGACGCGGTCGGGGCAGATACGCAGTATTTT. It codes for CASSDAVGADTQYF. The rearrangement uses TRBV2 and TRBJ2-3; weak D call: TRBD2 (5 bases). Germline CDR1 is SNHLY and CDR2 is FYNNEI. The CDR3 has 14 amino acids. V was shortened by 3 bases and J by 4 bases, with 11 bases between the two germline ends.

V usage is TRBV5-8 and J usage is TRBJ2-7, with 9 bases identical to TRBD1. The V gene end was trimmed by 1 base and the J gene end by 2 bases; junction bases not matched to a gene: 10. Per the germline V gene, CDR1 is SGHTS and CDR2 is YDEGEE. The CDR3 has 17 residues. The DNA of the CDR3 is TGTGCCAGCAGCTTGCGAACCGGGACAGGGTATCCCTACGAGCAGTACTTC. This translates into CASSLRTGTGYPYEQYF.

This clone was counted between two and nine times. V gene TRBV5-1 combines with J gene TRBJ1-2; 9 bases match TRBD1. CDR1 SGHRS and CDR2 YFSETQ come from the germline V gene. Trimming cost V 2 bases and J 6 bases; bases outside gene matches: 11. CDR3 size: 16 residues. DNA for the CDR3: TGCGCCAGCAGCTTCCCCGGACAGGGGCAGGGGGATGGCTACACCTTC. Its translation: CASSFPGQGQGDGYTF.

For the CDR3, the DNA is TGTGCCAGCAATTACGAGGGAGGGCCCAATGAGCAGTTCTTC. Translated: CASNYEGGPNEQFF. This chain joins TRBV2 and TRBJ2-1; 7 nucleotides align to TRBD2. CDR1 SNHLY and CDR2 FYNNEI come from the germline V gene. The CDR3 is 14 amino acids. The ends lost 7 bases at V and 6 bases at J; junction bases unmatched: 9. Drawing the rest from reference TRBV2 and TRBJ2-1, the complete variable domain is EPEVTQTPSHQVTQMGQEVILRCVPISNHLYFYWYRQILGQKVEFLVSFYNNEISEKSEIFDDQFSVERPDGSNFTLKIRSTKLEDSAMYFCASNYEGGPNEQFFGPGTRLTVL.

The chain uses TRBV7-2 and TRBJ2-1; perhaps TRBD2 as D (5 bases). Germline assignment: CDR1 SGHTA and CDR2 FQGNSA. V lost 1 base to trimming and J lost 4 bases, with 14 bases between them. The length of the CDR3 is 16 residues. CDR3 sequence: CASSLGGVGEYNEQFF. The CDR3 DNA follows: TGTGCCAGCAGCTTAGGGGGTGTGGGAGAGTACAATGAGCAGTTCTTC.

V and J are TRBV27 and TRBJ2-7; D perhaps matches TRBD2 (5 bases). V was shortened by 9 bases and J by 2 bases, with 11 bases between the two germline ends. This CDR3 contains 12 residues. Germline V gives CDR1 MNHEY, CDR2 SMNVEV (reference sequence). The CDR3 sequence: CASTDSTYEQYF. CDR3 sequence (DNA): TGTGCCAGTACGGACTCCACCTACGAGCAGTACTTC.

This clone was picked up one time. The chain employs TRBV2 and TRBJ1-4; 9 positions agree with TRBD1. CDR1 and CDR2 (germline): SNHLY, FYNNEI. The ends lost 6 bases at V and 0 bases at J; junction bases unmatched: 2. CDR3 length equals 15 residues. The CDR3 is CASRGDRATNEKLFF. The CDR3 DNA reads TGTGCCAGCAGGGGGGACAGGGCAACTAATGAAAAACTGTTTTTT.

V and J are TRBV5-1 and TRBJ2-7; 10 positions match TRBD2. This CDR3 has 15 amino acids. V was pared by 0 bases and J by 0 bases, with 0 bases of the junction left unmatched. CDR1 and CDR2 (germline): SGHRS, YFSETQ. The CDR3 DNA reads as TGCGCCAGCAGCTTGGGGACTAGCGGCTCCTACGAGCAGTACTTC. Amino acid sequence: CASSLGTSGSYEQYF.

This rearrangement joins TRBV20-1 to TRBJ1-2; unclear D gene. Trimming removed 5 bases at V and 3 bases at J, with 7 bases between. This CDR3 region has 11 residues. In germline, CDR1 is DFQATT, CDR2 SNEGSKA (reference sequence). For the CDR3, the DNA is TGCAGTGCTCCGACACACTATGGCTACACCTTC. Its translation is CSAPTHYGYTF.

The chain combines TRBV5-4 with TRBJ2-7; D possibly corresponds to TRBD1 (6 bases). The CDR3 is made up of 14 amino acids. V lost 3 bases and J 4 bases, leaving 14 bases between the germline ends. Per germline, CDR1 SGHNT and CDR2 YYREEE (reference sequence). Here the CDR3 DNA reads TGTGCCAGCAGCTGGCGGACAGAAAGTTACGAGCAGTACTTC. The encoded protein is CASSWRTESYEQYF. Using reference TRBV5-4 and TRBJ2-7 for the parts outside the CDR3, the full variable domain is ETGVTQSPTHLIKTRGQQVTLRCSSQSGHNTVSWYQQALGQGPQFIFQYYREEENGRGNFPPRFSGLQFPNYSSELNVNALELDDSALYLCASSWRTESYEQYFGPGTRLTVT.

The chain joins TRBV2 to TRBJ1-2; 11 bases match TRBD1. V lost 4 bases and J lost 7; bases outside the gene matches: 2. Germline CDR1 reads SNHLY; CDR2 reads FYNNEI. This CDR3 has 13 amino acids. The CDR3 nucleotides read TGTGCCAGCAGTGCGGACAGGGGGCTTGGCTACACCTTC. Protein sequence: CASSADRGLGYTF.

CDR3 protein: CASSYVGGGGNQPQHF. The CDR3 DNA is TGTGCCAGCAGTTATGTTGGAGGGGGGGGCAATCAGCCCCAGCATTTT. The genes are TRBV27 and TRBJ1-5; a possible D gene is TRBD1 (6 bases). In germline, CDR1 is MNHEY, CDR2 SMNVEV (reference sequence). The V end was cut by 4 bases, the J end by 2 bases, with 15 bases between. The CDR3 sequence is 16 residues long.

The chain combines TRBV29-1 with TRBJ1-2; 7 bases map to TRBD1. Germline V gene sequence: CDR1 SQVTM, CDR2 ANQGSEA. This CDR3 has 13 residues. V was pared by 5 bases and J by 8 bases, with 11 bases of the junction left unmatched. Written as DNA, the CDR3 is TGCAGCGTTACCACAACAGGGGATGGAGGCTACACCTTC. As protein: CSVTTTGDGGYTF.